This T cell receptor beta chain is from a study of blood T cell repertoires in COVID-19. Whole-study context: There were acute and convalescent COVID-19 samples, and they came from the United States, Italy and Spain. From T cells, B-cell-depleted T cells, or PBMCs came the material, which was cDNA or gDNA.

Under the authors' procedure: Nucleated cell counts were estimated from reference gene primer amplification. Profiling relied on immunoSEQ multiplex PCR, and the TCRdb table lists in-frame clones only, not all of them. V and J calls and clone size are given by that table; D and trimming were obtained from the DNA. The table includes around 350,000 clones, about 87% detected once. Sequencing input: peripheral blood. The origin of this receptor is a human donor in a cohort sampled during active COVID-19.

The CDR3: CASSQLLGGETQYF. In DNA, the CDR3 is TGCGCCAGCAGCCAGCTGCTTGGAGGAGAGACCCAGTACTTC. The rearrangement joins TRBV4-1 to TRBJ2-5; possibly TRBD2 for D (5 bases). The CDR3 contains 14 residues. V was pared by 3 bases and J by 4 bases, with 12 bases between. Per the germline V gene, CDR1 is MGHRA and CDR2 is YSYEKL.